The next 26 T cell receptor beta chains were all read from a single sample in a study of human T cells and chemical hapten exposure. Each CDR3 protein gets one entry after TCRdb re-called the RACE reads with MiXCR. The top ten clones hold 1.4% of a sample with nearly 80,000 distinct CDR3 sequences, about 9.3% of them seen once. The time point: patch test 1, 2 weeks after DPC sensitization. The treatment was: therapeutic diphenylcyclopropenone sensitization with weekly scalp DPC. Sequencing was performed on whole blood, taken in connection with sensitization to the hapten diphenylcyclopropenone (DPC). Source of these receptors: a woman in her forties or fifties with alopecia areata. Some clones in this sample may be carry-over from other donors' samples.

This clonotype has only a few counts. The chain joins TRBV18 to TRBJ1-5, with 9 bases lining up with TRBD1. In germline, CDR1 is KGHSH, CDR2 LQKENI. This CDR3 has 15 residues. V gave up 3 bases and J gave up 6 bases; unmatched junction bases: 6. CDR3 amino acids: CASSPAGTGPQPQHF. DNA for the CDR3: TGTGCCAGCTCACCTGCCGGGACAGGGCCTCAGCCCCAGCATTTT. The full variable domain, in which reference TRBV18 and TRBJ1-5 provide the parts outside the CDR3, is NAGVMQNPRHLVRRRGQEARLRCSPMKGHSHVYWYRQLPEEGLKFMVYLQKENIIDESGMPKERFSAEFPKEGPSILRIQQVVRGDSAAYFCASSPAGTGPQPQHFGDGTRLSIL.

This clonotype was counted between two and nine times. The chain has TRBV18 and TRBJ2-5, with D maybe TRBD2 (6 bases). Germline V gene sequence: CDR1 KGHSH, CDR2 LQKENI. V lost 4 bases and J 4 bases, leaving 16 bases between the germline ends. This CDR3 is built from 15 residues. The CDR3 here is CASSLDGGGRETQYF. DNA for the CDR3: TGTGCCAGCTCACTGGACGGGGGAGGAAGAGAGACCCAGTACTTC.

This chain links TRBV27 with TRBJ2-5; 8 bases fit TRBD2. The CDR3 has 16 residues. Per the germline V gene, CDR1 is MNHEY and CDR2 is SMNVEV (reference sequence). J was trimmed by 4 bases and V by 5 bases; bases with no gene match: 12. CDR3 protein: CASSRIAGLELETQYF. For the CDR3, the DNA is TGTGCCAGCAGTAGGATAGCGGGATTAGAGTTAGAGACCCAGTACTTC.

This clonotype was seen a handful of times. The genes are TRBV20-1 and TRBJ2-1; 9 bases agree with TRBD1. The CDR3 spans 14 residues. Per the germline V gene, CDR1 is DFQATT and CDR2 is SNEGSKA (reference sequence). The trim removed 1 base at V and 6 bases at J, leaving 4 bases unmatched. The CDR3: CSARVGQGFNEQFF. The DNA of the CDR3 is TGCAGTGCTAGAGTGGGACAGGGATTCAATGAGCAGTTCTTC.

V and J are TRBV24-1 and TRBJ2-5; perhaps D is TRBD1 or TRBD2 (5 bases each). Germline CDR1 reads KGHDR; CDR2 reads SFDVKD. This CDR3 has 14 residues. Trimming left V 10 bases short and J 6 bases short, with 20 bases between. The CDR3 nucleotides read TGTGCCACAGCCGCCCCAGGGTTAGCGAAGACCCAGTACTTC. This codes for CATAAPGLAKTQYF.

This chain joins TRBV28 and TRBJ2-3, with no clear D. This CDR3 is built from 12 residues. Germline assignment: CDR1 MDHEN and CDR2 SYDVKM. Trimming stripped 3 bases from V and 4 bases from J, with 5 bases between. The CDR3 sequence is CASSLSADTQYF. CDR3 DNA: TGTGCCAGCAGTTTGTCGGCAGATACGCAGTATTTT. Looking up the rest from reference TRBV28 and TRBJ2-3 gives the full variable domain: DVKVTQSSRYLVKRTGEKVFLECVQDMDHENMFWYRQDPGLGLRLIYFSYDVKMKEKGDIPEGYSVSREKKERFSLILESASTNQTSMYLCASSLSADTQYFGPGTRLTVL.

The V call is TRBV29-1, the J call TRBJ2-7; D is uncertain. V was clipped by 7 bases and J by 0 bases, with 10 bases between them. The CDR3 is 12 amino acids. CDR1 and CDR2 (germline): SQVTM, ANQGSEA. In DNA, the CDR3 is TGCAGCGGAAGGGTGAGCTCCTACGAGCAGTACTTC. It encodes CSGRVSSYEQYF.

This clonotype was seen a few times. The rearrangement uses TRBV14 and TRBJ1-1; TRBD1 might be the D (6 bases). The V and J ends lost 2 bases and 3 bases respectively, with 22 bases between them. The CDR3 length is 18 residues. The germline V gene has CDR1 SGHDN and CDR2 FVKESK. In DNA, the CDR3 is TGTGCCAGCAGCCAACTTCCGGGACACTCCAGGATACACACTGAAGCTTTCTTT. Encoded protein: CASSQLPGHSRIHTEAFF.

The gene calls are TRBV5-1 and TRBJ2-5, with 13 bases matching TRBD2. This CDR3 region has 15 residues. With 6 bases clipped from V and 3 bases from J, the junction kept 5 bases outside the gene matches. Per the germline V gene, CDR1 is SGHRS and CDR2 is YFSETQ. The CDR3 reads CASTLLAGGKETQYF. The CDR3 DNA sequence: TGCGCCAGCACCTTACTAGCGGGAGGGAAAGAGACCCAGTACTTC. Full variable domain (remainder filled in from reference TRBV5-1 and TRBJ2-5): KAGVTQTPRYLIKTRGQQVTLSCSPISGHRSVSWYQQTPGQGLQFLFEYFSETQRNKGNFPGRFSGRQFSNSRSEMNVSTLELGDSALYLCASTLLAGGKETQYFGPGTRLLVL.

This clonotype turned up a few times. The chain is built from TRBV24-1 and TRBJ2-2, with 9 bases lining up with TRBD1. Per germline, CDR1 KGHDR and CDR2 SFDVKD. The V gene end was trimmed by 4 bases and the J gene end by 2 bases; junction bases not matched to a gene: 7. The CDR3 has 17 residues. Here the CDR3 reads CATSEPGTGSNTGELFF. In DNA, the CDR3 is TGTGCCACCAGTGAGCCCGGGACAGGGTCTAACACCGGGGAGCTGTTTTTT.

The chain employs TRBV19 and TRBJ2-7; 9 bases align to TRBD1. CDR3 length equals 15 residues. Germline lookup yields CDR1 LNHDA and CDR2 SQIVND (reference sequence). With 4 bases clipped from V and 1 base from J, the junction kept 5 bases outside the gene matches. The CDR3 bases are TGTGCCAGTAGTACCCCGGGACAGGGTTCCTACGAGCAGTACTTC. Protein sequence: CASSTPGQGSYEQYF.

V usage is TRBV6-2 or TRBV6-3 and J usage is TRBJ2-3, with D tentatively TRBD1 or TRBD2 (5 bases each). The CDR3 runs 15 residues. Germline-derived CDR1 and CDR2 are MNHEY and SVGEGT. The ends were cut back, 0 bases at V and 4 bases at J, with 11 bases in the middle. The CDR3 DNA follows: TGTGCCAGCAGTTACTCGAGGGGAAGGGCAGATACGCAGTATTTT. Translation gives CASSYSRGRADTQYF.

This clonotype was detected ten times or more. V is TRBV29-1 and J is TRBJ1-2; maybe TRBD1 (5 bases). The V end was cut by 6 bases, the J end by 5 bases, with 13 bases between. The germline CDR1 and CDR2 sequences are SQVTM and ANQGSEA. The CDR3 consists of 12 residues. This CDR3 reads CSVGDSQYGYTF. The CDR3 DNA follows: TGCAGCGTGGGAGACAGTCAGTATGGCTACACCTTC.

Many counts were recorded for this clonotype. The chain joins TRBV18 to TRBJ1-1, with D hard to call. CDR1 and CDR2 (germline): KGHSH, LQKENI. V dropped 6 bases and J dropped 2 bases, with 10 bases sitting between them. CDR3 size: 13 residues. The DNA of the CDR3 is TGTGCCAGCTCGTCAGTCGATAACACTGAAGCTTTCTTT. Protein: CASSSVDNTEAFF.

The chain carries TRBV6-6 and TRBJ2-7; 8 bases fit TRBD2. There are 14 residues in the CDR3. Germline V gene lookup returns CDR1 MNHNY and CDR2 SVGAGI (reference sequence). V was pared by 5 bases and J by 6 bases, with 9 bases of the junction left unmatched. Written as DNA, the CDR3 is TGTGCCAGCAGTGCCGTAGCGGGATCGGTCGAGCAGTACTTC. It yields the protein CASSAVAGSVEQYF.

In nucleotides, the CDR3 is TGTGCCTGGAGTGTAATCGGCCGCGGTGAAAAACTGTTTTTT. Its translation is CAWSVIGRGEKLFF. V is TRBV30 and J is TRBJ1-4, with D hard to call. Looked up from germline, CDR1 is GTSNPN and CDR2 is SVGIG (reference sequence). CDR3 size: 14 residues. Trimming pared 0 bases from V and 7 bases from J, leaving 12 bases between. Full variable domain (remainder filled in from reference TRBV30 and TRBJ1-4): SQTIHQWPATLVQPVGSPLSLECTVEGTSNPNLYWYRQAAGRGLQLLFYSVGIGQISSEVPQNLSASRPQDRQFILSSKKLLLSDSGFYLCAWSVIGRGEKLFFGSGTQLSVL.

This clonotype was counted only a few times. This chain links TRBV20-1 with TRBJ1-1; weak D call: TRBD1 (5 bases). Germline V gene data show CDR1 as DFQATT and CDR2 as SNEGSKA (reference sequence). CDR3 length equals 14 residues. The germline V and J ends were trimmed by 2 bases and 4 bases, with 14 bases remaining between them. In nucleotides, the CDR3 is TGCAGTGCTAGATCCCCCGGGACGGGCACTGAAGCTTTCTTT. Its protein product is CSARSPGTGTEAFF.

This clonotype came up a few times. The chain links TRBV2 to TRBJ1-5; TRBD1 matches 7 bases. This CDR3 has 15 amino acids. V dropped 5 bases and J dropped 0; count of bases not matched to a gene: 4. Germline V CDR1 and CDR2: SNHLY, FYNNEI. The DNA of the CDR3 is TGTGCCAGCAGTTGGGACAGACATAGCAATCAGCCCCAGCATTTT. Residues: CASSWDRHSNQPQHF.

The V gene is TRBV6-5, the J gene TRBJ2-3; D might be TRBD1 or TRBD2, each matching 5 bases. CDR3 length: 15 residues. V was shortened by 5 bases and J by 2 bases, with 14 bases between the two germline ends. Germline V gene sequence: CDR1 MNHEY, CDR2 SVGAGI. DNA for the CDR3: TGTGCCAGCAGTCGGGACGGCCGCAACACAGATACGCAGTATTTT. Protein product: CASSRDGRNTDTQYF.

This clonotype has only a few counts. The chain uses TRBV6-1 and TRBJ1-5; TRBD1 agrees at 7 bases. CDR3 size: 16 residues. CDR1 and CDR2 from the germline V gene are MNHNS and SASEGT. J lost 0 bases, V lost 1 base, and 3 bases had no gene match. The CDR3 sequence is CASSEGGGYSNQPQHF. CDR3 DNA: TGTGCCAGCAGTGAAGGAGGGGGCTATAGCAATCAGCCCCAGCATTTT.

This clonotype was counted between two and nine times. The rearrangement joins TRBV6-2 or TRBV6-3 to TRBJ2-5, with 9 positions matching TRBD2. This CDR3 spans 15 amino acids. Germline assignment: CDR1 MNHEY and CDR2 SVGEGT. V lost 0 bases and J lost 3; bases outside the gene matches: 2. The CDR3, as DNA: TGTGCCAGCAGTTACTCTGGCGGGAGGGAAGAGACCCAGTACTTC. Protein product: CASSYSGGREETQYF.

This clonotype was picked up a small number of times. This chain's CDR3 is CASSGTPGQGSSGANVLTF. CDR3 sequence (DNA): TGCGCCAGCAGTGGTACCCCGGGACAGGGCAGCTCTGGGGCCAACGTCCTGACTTTC. The V and J genes are TRBV10-2 and TRBJ2-6, with TRBD1 matching 9 bases. The CDR3 extends over 19 amino acids. Germline loops: CDR1 WSHSY, CDR2 SAAADI. The V segment lost 4 bases and the J segment 0 bases; nucleotides outside the gene matches: 10.

The V and J genes are TRBV5-5 and TRBJ2-7, with D maybe TRBD1 (6 bases). Trimming pared 4 bases from V and 6 bases from J, leaving 17 bases between. CDR1 and CDR2 from the germline V gene are SGHKS and YYEKEE (reference sequence). The CDR3 length is 14 residues. CDR3 nucleotide sequence: TGTGCCAGCAGCCCCCTGATACAGGGATCCGAGCAGTACTTC. Protein product: CASSPLIQGSEQYF.

This clonotype appeared a few times. This chain joins TRBV28 and TRBJ1-3; maybe TRBD1 (5 bases). From germline, CDR1 is MDHEN and CDR2 SYDVKM. V was clipped by 8 bases and J by 1 base, with 15 bases between them. The CDR3 consists of 15 residues. The CDR3 region is CASQEGLGSGNTIYF. The CDR3 nucleotides read TGTGCCAGCCAGGAGGGGCTGGGATCTGGAAACACCATATATTTT.

Comment on this clonotype: At one end, the junction sequence differs from germline, possibly due to a read error. CDR3 nucleotide sequence: TGTGTCAGCAGACTAGCGGGACTCAATGAGCAGTTCTTC. Residues: CVSRLAGLNEQFF. The chain has TRBV11-3 and TRBJ2-1, with 11 bases fitting TRBD2. The CDR3 spans 13 residues. The germline gives CDR1 SGHNT, CDR2 YENEEA.

The sample holds a few counts of this clonotype. The chain joins TRBV6-2 or TRBV6-3 to TRBJ1-1; D remains unclear. Germline CDR1 reads MNHEY; CDR2 reads SVGEGT. The V end was cut by 1 base, the J end by 3 bases, with 6 bases between. The length of the CDR3 is 13 residues. CDR3 bases: TGTGCCAGCAGTTACTTCCAGGACACTGAAGCTTTCTTT. Its translation is CASSYFQDTEAFF.